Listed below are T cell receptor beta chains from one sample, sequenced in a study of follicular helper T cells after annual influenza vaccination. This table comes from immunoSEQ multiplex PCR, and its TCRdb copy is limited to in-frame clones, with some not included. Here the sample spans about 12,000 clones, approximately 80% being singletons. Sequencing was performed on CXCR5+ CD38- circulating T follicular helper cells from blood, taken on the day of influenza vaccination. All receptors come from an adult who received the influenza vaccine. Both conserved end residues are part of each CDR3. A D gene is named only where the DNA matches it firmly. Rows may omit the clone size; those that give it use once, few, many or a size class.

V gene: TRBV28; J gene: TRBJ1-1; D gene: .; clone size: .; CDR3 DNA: TGTGCCAGCAGTCCTAACAGGAACACTGAAGCTTTCTTT; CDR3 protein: CASSPNRNTEAFF
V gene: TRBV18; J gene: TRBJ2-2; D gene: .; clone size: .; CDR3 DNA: TGTGCCAGCTCACTAGCAGGGACCACCGGGGAGCTGTTTTTT; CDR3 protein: CASSLAGTTGELFF
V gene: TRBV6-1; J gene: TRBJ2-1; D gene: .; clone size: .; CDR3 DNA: TGTGCCAGCAAGTCGGGGAGCTCCTACAATGAGCAGTTCTTC; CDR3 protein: CASKSGSSYNEQFF
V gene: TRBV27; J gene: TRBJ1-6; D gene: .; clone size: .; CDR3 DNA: TGTGCCACCCTACTGGGAGCAGGGTCCGTTACCAGCTCCTATAATTCACCCCTCCACTTT; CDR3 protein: CATLLGAGSVTSSYNSPLHF
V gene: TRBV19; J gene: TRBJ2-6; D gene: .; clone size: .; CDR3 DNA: TGTGCCAGTAGTATAGGGGTCCCAGCGTCCTCTGGGGCCAACGTCCTGACTTTC; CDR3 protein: CASSIGVPASSGANVLTF
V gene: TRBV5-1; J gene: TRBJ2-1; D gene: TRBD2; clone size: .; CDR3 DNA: TGCGCCAGCAGCTCATGGACTAGCGGGGGCAAAAATGAGCAGTTCTTC; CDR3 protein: CASSSWTSGGKNEQFF
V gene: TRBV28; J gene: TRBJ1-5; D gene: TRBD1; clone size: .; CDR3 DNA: TGTGCCAGTGTACAGGGGGCTAGTAATCAGCCCCAGCATTTT; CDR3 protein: CASVQGASNQPQHF
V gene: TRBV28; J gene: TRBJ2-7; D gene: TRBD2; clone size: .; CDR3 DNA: TGTGCCAGCAGTTTATGGTCGGGGACTATGTACGAGCAGTACTTC; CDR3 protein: CASSLWSGTMYEQYF
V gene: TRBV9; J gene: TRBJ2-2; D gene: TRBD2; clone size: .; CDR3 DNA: TGTGCCAGCAGCGCCCATACTAGCGGGGGGCCGAACACCGGGGAGCTGTTTTTT; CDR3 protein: CASSAHTSGGPNTGELFF
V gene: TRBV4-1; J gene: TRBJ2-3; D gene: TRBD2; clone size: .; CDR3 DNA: TGCGCCAGCAGCCGAAAGCCCCCGAGCGGGGGGTTCACAGATACGCAGTATTTT; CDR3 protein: CASSRKPPSGGFTDTQYF
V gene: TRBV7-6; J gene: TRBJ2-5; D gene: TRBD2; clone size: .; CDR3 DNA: TGTGCCAGCAGCCGTAGCGGGGGGCGACAAGAGACCCAGTACTTC; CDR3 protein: CASSRSGGRQETQYF
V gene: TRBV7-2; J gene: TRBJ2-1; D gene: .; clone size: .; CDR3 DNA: TGTGCCAGCAGCACAGACAGGAATGAGCAGTTCTTC; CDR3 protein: CASSTDRNEQFF
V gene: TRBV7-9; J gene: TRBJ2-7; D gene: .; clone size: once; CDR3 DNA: TGTGCCAGCAGCTTTGAGGGGGGGGCATCCTACGAGCAGTACTTC; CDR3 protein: CASSFEGGASYEQYF
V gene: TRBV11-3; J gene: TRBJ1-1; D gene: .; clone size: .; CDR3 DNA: TGTGCCAGCAGCTCGCGGCGGGACACTGAAGCTTTCTTT; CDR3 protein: CASSSRRDTEAFF
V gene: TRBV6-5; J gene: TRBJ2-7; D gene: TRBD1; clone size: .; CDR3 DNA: TGTGCCAGCAGACACCGACAGGGAGACGAGCAGTACTTC; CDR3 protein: CASRHRQGDEQYF
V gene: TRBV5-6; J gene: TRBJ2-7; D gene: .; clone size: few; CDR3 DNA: TGTGCCAGCAGCTTGTGGAGACCCTCCTACGAGCAGTACTTC; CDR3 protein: CASSLWRPSYEQYF
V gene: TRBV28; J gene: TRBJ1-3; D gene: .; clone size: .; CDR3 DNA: TGTGCCAGCAGTCCCGTTCAGAGTTCCTCTGGAAACACCATATATTTT; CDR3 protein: CASSPVQSSSGNTIYF
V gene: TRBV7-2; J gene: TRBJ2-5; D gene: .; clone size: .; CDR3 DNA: TGTGCCAGCAGCTTAGGGCAAGGAGAGACCCAGTACTTC; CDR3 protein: CASSLGQGETQYF
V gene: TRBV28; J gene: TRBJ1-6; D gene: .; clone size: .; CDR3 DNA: TGTGCCAGCAGGGCCCCGGGCCAAGCCAATTCACCCCTCCACTTT; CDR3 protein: CASRAPGQANSPLHF
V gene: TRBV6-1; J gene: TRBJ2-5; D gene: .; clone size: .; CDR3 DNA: TGTGCCAGCGGGATGAGGAGGTACCAAGAGACCCAGTACTTC; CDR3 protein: CASGMRRYQETQYF
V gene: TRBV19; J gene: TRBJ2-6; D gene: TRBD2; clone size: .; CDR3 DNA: TGTGCCAGTAGTATGCGGGGGGGCAGTGGGGCCAACGTCCTGACTTTC; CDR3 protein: CASSMRGGSGANVLTF
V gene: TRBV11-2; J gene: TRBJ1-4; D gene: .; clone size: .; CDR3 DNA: TGTGCCAGCACCCCGACAGTAGGACAGCCCGAAAAACTGTTTTTT; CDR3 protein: CASTPTVGQPEKLFF
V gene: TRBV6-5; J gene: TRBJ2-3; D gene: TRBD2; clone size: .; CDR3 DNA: TGTGCCAGCAGTTCCGGACTAGCGGGGGACACAGATACGCAGTATTTT; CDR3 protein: CASSSGLAGDTDTQYF
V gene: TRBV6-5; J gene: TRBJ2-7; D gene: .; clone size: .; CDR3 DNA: TGTGCCAGCAGTTATCGGGGTTTTAGCTCCTACGAGCAGTACTTC; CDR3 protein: CASSYRGFSSYEQYF
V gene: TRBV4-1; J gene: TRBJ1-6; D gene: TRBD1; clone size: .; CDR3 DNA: TGCGCCAGCAGCCCAAAAACGCCGGGACAGAAAAAAACAAGACTTAATTCACCCCTCCACTTT; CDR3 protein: CASSPKTPGQKKTRLNSPLHF
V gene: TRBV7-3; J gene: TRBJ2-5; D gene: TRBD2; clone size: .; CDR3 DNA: TGTGCCAGCAGTGACCGACTAGCGGGGCAAGAGACCCAGTACTTC; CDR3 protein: CASSDRLAGQETQYF
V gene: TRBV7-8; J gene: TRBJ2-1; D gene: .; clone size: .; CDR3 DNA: TGTGCCAGCAGCTCGCTAGGGGACAATGAGCAGTTCTTC; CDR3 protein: CASSSLGDNEQFF
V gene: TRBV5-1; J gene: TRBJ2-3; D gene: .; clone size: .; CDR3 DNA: TGCGCCAGCAGCTTGGGACATTCAGATACGCAGTATTTT; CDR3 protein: CASSLGHSDTQYF
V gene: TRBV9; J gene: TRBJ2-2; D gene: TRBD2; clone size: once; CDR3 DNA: TGTGCCAGCAGCGTAAGCGGGGCCGGGGAGCTGTTTTTT; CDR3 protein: CASSVSGAGELFF
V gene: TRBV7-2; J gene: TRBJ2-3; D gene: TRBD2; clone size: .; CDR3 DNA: TGTGCCAGCAGCAGAGGACTAGCGGGGGGGCCGTCCAGTACGCAGTATTTT; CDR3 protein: CASSRGLAGGPSSTQYF
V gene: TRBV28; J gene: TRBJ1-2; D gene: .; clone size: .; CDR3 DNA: TGTGCCAGCAGTCTCCCACCGGGATTAGGGTATGGCTACACCTTC; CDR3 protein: CASSLPPGLGYGYTF
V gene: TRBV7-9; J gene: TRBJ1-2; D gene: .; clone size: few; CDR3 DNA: TGTGCCAGCAGCTTCCCCCCGGGCTACGGCTACACCTTC; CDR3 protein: CASSFPPGYGYTF
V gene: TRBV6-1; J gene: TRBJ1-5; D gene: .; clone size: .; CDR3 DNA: TGTGCCAGCAGTAAGACACTTCCCCCGGATCAGCCCCAGCATTTT; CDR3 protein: CASSKTLPPDQPQHF
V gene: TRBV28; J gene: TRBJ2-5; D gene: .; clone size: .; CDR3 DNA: TGTGCCAGCAGTTTAAGCCCGCGGACCCAGTACTTC; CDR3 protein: CASSLSPRTQYF
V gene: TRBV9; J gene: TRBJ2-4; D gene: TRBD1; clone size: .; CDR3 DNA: TGTGCCAGCAGCCCTCGACAGGGTGGGTCGAACATTCAGTACTTC; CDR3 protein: CASSPRQGGSNIQYF
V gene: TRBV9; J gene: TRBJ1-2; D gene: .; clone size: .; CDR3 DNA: TGTGCCAGCAGCGTATACGACAGTAACTATGGCTACACCTTC; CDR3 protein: CASSVYDSNYGYTF
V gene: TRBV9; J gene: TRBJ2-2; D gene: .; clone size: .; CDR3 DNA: TGTGCCAGCGGAAGTTACACCGGGGAGCTGTTTTTT; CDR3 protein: CASGSYTGELFF
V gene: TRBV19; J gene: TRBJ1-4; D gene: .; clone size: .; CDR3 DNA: TGTGCCAGTAGCACAGGGCCTGACAATGAAAAACTGTTTTTT; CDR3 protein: CASSTGPDNEKLFF
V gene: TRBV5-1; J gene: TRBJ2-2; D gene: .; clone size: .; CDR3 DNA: TGCGCCAGCAGCTTAGGCAGGCAGGCCGGGGAGCTGTTTTTT; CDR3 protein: CASSLGRQAGELFF
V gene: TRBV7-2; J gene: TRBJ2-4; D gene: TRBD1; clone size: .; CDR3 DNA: TGTGCCAGCAGCGAACGGGACAGGAAAAACATTCAGTACTTC; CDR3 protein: CASSERDRKNIQYF
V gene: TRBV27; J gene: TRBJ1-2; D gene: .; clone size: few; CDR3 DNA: TGTGCCAGCAGCTCTCCGTCCCTTTCCGGCGGATTCTATGGCTACACCTTC; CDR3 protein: CASSSPSLSGGFYGYTF